This T cell receptor beta chain was profiled in a study of T cells after yellow fever vaccination. From germline, CDR1 is MDHEN and CDR2 SYDVKM. The CDR3 sequence is 14 residues long. J gave up 4 bases and V 6 bases, and 3 bases lay outside the gene matches. Many counts were recorded for this clonotype. One entry per CDR3 protein results from TCRdb running MiXCR on the 5' RACE reads. The table lists approximately 260,000 distinct CDR3 sequences, about 5.2% of them singletons. The sequence was obtained from a man younger than 35 who received the YFV17D yellow fever vaccine. Sequences were derived from CD4+ T cells sorted from PBMCs, sampled on the day of the yellow fever booster vaccination. The chain combines TRBV28 with TRBJ2-3, with TRBD2 matching 11 bases. The CDR3, as DNA: TGTGCCAGCAGGGGACTAGCGGTCGCAGATACGCAGTATTTT. Translated: CASRGLAVADTQYF.